Listed below are T cell receptor beta chains from one sample, sequenced in a study of T cells in Graves' hyperthyroidism and ophthalmopathy. TCRdb passed the multiplex PCR reads through MiXCR, listing each CDR3 protein once. The sample records roughly 200,000 distinct CDR3 sequences, approximately 16% being singletons. Sequenced material: blood. The receptors stem from a woman aged 45 to 65 with Graves' hyperthyroidism. Each CDR3 is given without its conserved first and last residue.

TRBV12-3/TRBV12-4	TRBJ1-4	ASSFGQVSNEKLF
TRBV18	TRBJ2-7	ASSPRGQGVEQY
TRBV18	TRBJ1-5	ASSPQVTGLSSNQPQH
TRBV19	TRBJ2-5	ASSIWVGRQETQY
TRBV12-3/TRBV12-4	TRBJ2-3	ASSFQGFADTQY
TRBV7-8	TRBJ2-2	ASTRNGVRSGGELF
TRBV20-1	TRBJ1-1	SAAGLMDTEAF
TRBV2	TRBJ2-1	ASRRTSGSSYNEQF
TRBV6-1	TRBJ2-5	ASRQGARETQY
TRBV7-3	TRBJ2-6	ASRPGGAGANVLT
TRBV12-3/TRBV12-4	TRBJ1-4	ASKGRDNEKLF
TRBV28	TRBJ1-2	ASSPGKVVYGYT
TRBV5-1	TRBJ2-7	ASSPGTSGTSSYEQY
TRBV18	TRBJ1-5	ASSPADSNQPQH
TRBV20-1	TRBJ2-7	SARDIGRVYEQY
TRBV24-1	TRBJ2-3	ATSDSGPTDTQY